This entry lists 14 T cell receptor beta chains sequenced from one sample in a study of blood T cells in healthy people across ages. Using a J-beta primer mix together with a sample-barcoded 5' primer, a second PCR was run for about 6 to 12 cycles. Each CDR3 protein gets one entry after TCRdb re-called the 5' RACE reads with MiXCR. The profile shows 650,000 to 800,000 distinct CDR3 sequences, under 65% of them singletons. Sequenced input: blood. The receptors stem from a woman older than 75 in good health.

This clonotype was observed at least ten times. The rearrangement joins TRBV4-2 to TRBJ2-1, with 10 bases fitting TRBD2. Germline CDR1 is LGHNA and CDR2 is YNFKEQ. The CDR3 has 18 amino acids. Trimming removed 2 bases from V and 0 bases from J; junction bases left unmatched: 7. Written as DNA, the CDR3 is TGTGCCAGCAGCCAACGAAATAGCGGGGGGAGCTCCTACAATGAGCAGTTCTTC. Protein: CASSQRNSGGSSYNEQFF.

This clonotype was counted once. A much bigger clone sits one base away, suggesting this may be a read error. This chain joins TRBV5-1 and TRBJ2-1; D gene ambiguous. The V gene lost 0 bases and the J gene lost 7 bases, with 14 bases spanning the gap. CDR3 length: 15 amino acids. Germline-derived CDR1 and CDR2 are SGHRS and YFSETQ. This CDR3 is CASSLVVQSQNEQFF. The CDR3 nucleotides are TGCGCCAGCAGCTTGGTTGTACAGTCCCAAAATGAGCAGTTCTTC.

The chain combines TRBV5-6 with TRBJ1-2; unclear D gene. Germline CDR1 SGHDT, CDR2 YYEEEE. This CDR3 contains 13 residues. V was pared by 3 bases and J by 4 bases, with 10 bases between. The CDR3 here is CASSSDVSYGYTF. CDR3 nucleotide sequence: TGTGCCAGCAGCTCAGATGTTAGCTATGGCTACACCTTC. The complete variable domain, with remaining parts taken from reference TRBV5-6 and TRBJ1-2, reads DAGVTQSPTHLIKTRGQQVTLRCSPKSGHDTVSWYQQALGQGPQFIFQYYEEEERQRGNFPDRFSGHQFPNYSSELNVNALLLGDSALYLCASSSDVSYGYTFGSGTRLTVV.

This chain uses TRBV27 with TRBJ2-7, with 10 nucleotides matching TRBD2. The CDR3 contains 15 residues. The V segment lost 5 bases and the J segment 0 bases; nucleotides outside the gene matches: 4. Germline loops: CDR1 MNHEY, CDR2 SMNVEV (reference sequence). The CDR3 loop reads CASSLAGAFSYEQYF. CDR3 DNA: TGTGCCAGCAGTCTAGCGGGAGCATTCTCCTACGAGCAGTACTTC.

The chain combines TRBV2 with TRBJ2-3; D call uncertain. The germline CDR1 and CDR2 sequences are SNHLY and FYNNEI. With 2 bases removed from V and 1 base from J, the gap between germline ends came to 13 bases. This CDR3 comprises 16 residues. CDR3 loop: CASSEHPTLRTDTQYF. For the CDR3, the DNA is TGTGCCAGCAGTGAACACCCGACCCTGCGCACAGATACGCAGTATTTT.

The chain has TRBV5-1 and TRBJ1-1; 9 bases map to TRBD1. CDR1 is SGHRS, CDR2 YFSETQ, per germline. The V segment lost 2 bases and the J segment 8 bases; nucleotides outside the gene matches: 13. This CDR3 has 16 residues. As DNA, the CDR3 is TGCGCCAGCAGCTTTGGAATTCCCGGGACAGGGAGAGAAGCTTTCTTT. This encodes CASSFGIPGTGREAFF.

This clonotype has ten or more counts. V and J are TRBV20-1 and TRBJ2-7; weak D call: TRBD2 (7 bases). The germline V gene has CDR1 DFQATT and CDR2 SNEGSKA (reference sequence). The CDR3 length is 15 residues. The V gene lost 0 bases and the J gene lost 7 bases, with 19 bases spanning the gap. The CDR3 DNA follows: TGCAGTGCTAGAGATCCCGGGGGGCTAGCTGGTGAGCAGTACTTC. It specifies CSARDPGGLAGEQYF.

The chain is built from TRBV4-3 and TRBJ2-5; 11 bases are shared with TRBD2. The V segment lost 4 bases and the J segment 3 bases; nucleotides outside the gene matches: 4. Germline assignment: CDR1 LGHNA and CDR2 YSLEER. The length of the CDR3 is 15 residues. CDR3 in DNA: TGCGCCAGCAGCCGACTGACTAGCGGGAAAGAGACCCAGTACTTC. The encoded protein is CASSRLTSGKETQYF.

This clonotype was counted a few times. The chain combines TRBV7-9 with TRBJ2-2; a weak D match, TRBD2 (5 bases). From germline, CDR1 is SEHNR and CDR2 FQNEAQ (reference sequence). The CDR3 is 13 amino acids. V lost 3 bases and J 13 bases, leaving 15 bases between the germline ends. DNA of the CDR3: TGTGCCAGCAGCTTCGATATCTCGGGATGGCTGTTTTTT. It is translated as CASSFDISGWLFF.

Turning to this clonotype: One end of the junction is discordant with germline, which a read error may explain. In DNA form, the CDR3 reads TGTGCCAGCAGTTATGGCCCAGCGGGGGTCAATGGGCAGTTCTTC. It codes for CASSYGPAGVNGQFF. The chain employs TRBV6-5 and TRBJ2-1; TRBD2 matches at 8 bases. The CDR3 has 15 residues. Germline CDR1 and CDR2: MNHEY and SVGAGI.

A remark on this clonotype: Possible read error: a much larger clone is one base away. This chain connects TRBV29-1 to TRBJ2-7; D is possibly TRBD2 (6 bases). V lost 6 bases and J 7 bases, leaving 19 bases between the germline ends. Germline V CDR1 and CDR2: SQVTM, ANQGSEA. The CDR3 is 13 residues long. Here the CDR3 reads CSVIAASYNEQYF. CDR3 DNA: TGCAGCGTAATAGCGGCATCCTACAATGAGCAGTACTTC.

The chain is built from TRBV7-3 and TRBJ2-2, with no clear D. Trimming shortened V by 3 bases and J by 5 bases, and 7 bases separated the two germline ends. Germline lookup yields CDR1 SGHTA and CDR2 FQGTGA. The CDR3 is 13 amino acids. In DNA form, the CDR3 reads TGTGCCAGCAGCTTTCAGCGAACCGGGGAGCTGTTTTTT. Protein product: CASSFQRTGELFF.

Turning to this clonotype: This sequence may be a read error, since a much larger clone differs from it by one base. The J gene is TRBJ2-7, the V gene TRBV6-2 or TRBV6-3; 8 nucleotides agree with TRBD2. The CDR3 is 15 amino acids. Germline V lookup: CDR1 MNHEY, CDR2 SVGEGT. The CDR3 region is CASRPTSGPSYGQYF. DNA for the CDR3: TGTGCCAGCAGGCCTACTAGCGGACCCTCCTACGGGCAGTACTTC.

Notes on this clonotype: Its ends do not fully match the called genes, so a read error is possible. The chain carries TRBV7-2 and TRBJ2-5; D assignment may be TRBD1 or TRBD2 (5 bases each). The CDR3 totals 14 residues. Germline V gives CDR1 SGHTA, CDR2 FQGNSA. This CDR3 is CAGSPGTYRETQYF. The CDR3 nucleotides are TGTGCCGGCAGCCCCGGGACCTACAGAGAGACCCAGTACTTC.